This T cell receptor (beta chain) derives from a study of T cells in Graves' hyperthyroidism and ophthalmopathy. Study details: Peripheral blood was drawn at first diagnosis, prior to all treatment.

The CDR3 sequence is 14 residues long. The germline V gene has CDR1 MGHRA and CDR2 YSYEKL. The germline V and J ends were trimmed by 1 base and 4 bases, with 10 bases remaining between them. TCR beta CDR3 regions were amplified from RNA. The TCR CDR3 was amplified in a first-round RT-PCR using the HTBI primer set. TCRdb reprocessed the multiplex PCR reads via MiXCR and lists one record per CDR3 protein. This repertoire shows about 610,000 distinct CDR3 sequences, about 15% found once; its top ten account for about 4%. The study's findings and limits: Through a model of 13 V-J features, ophthalmopathy was separated from stable hyperthyroidism. The model predicted ophthalmopathy a median about 6.6 months before onset.

The count of this clonotype is one. The antigen remains undetermined. This may come from a read error, since a much larger clone is one base off. The PBMCs studied were ones that came from around 10 ml fresh peripheral blood. The specimen sequenced was blood. The V call is TRBV4-1, the J call TRBJ1-1; D uncertain. This TCR came from a woman between 35 and 50 years old with Graves' ophthalmopathy. CDR3 coding DNA: TGCGCCAGCAGCCAAGTATCCTTTGTCACTGAAGCTTTCTTT. Residues: CASSQVSFVTEAFF.